What follows are 22 T cell receptor beta chains derived from one specimen sequenced in a study of T cells in Graves' hyperthyroidism and ophthalmopathy. RNA transcripts gave rise to amplified TCR beta CDR3 regions. The HTBI primer set served for first-round RT-PCR of the TCR CDR3. TCRdb ran MiXCR on the multiplex PCR reads and lists one entry per CDR3 protein. Found here are hundreds of thousands of distinct CDR3 sequences, about 15% of them singletons; the top ten hold roughly 19%. The sequenced material came from blood. Receptors were obtained from an older woman with Graves' ophthalmopathy.

This clonotype came up a few times. This chain uses TRBV6-1 with TRBJ2-4; the D is unclear. CDR1 is MNHNS, CDR2 SASEGT, per germline. This CDR3 region has 13 residues. V gave up 8 bases and J gave up 0 bases, with 8 bases separating them. CDR3 protein: CASHGLAKNIQYF. The DNA of the CDR3 is TGTGCCAGCCACGGGCTAGCCAAAAACATTCAGTACTTC.

This clonotype was seen repeatedly, ten times or more. The gene calls are TRBV7-8 and TRBJ2-7; TRBD2 agrees at 8 bases. The CDR3 runs to 14 residues. V lost 5 bases, J lost 4 bases, and 7 bases stayed unmatched. Germline assignment: CDR1 SGHVS and CDR2 FQNEAQ. Written as DNA, the CDR3 is TGTGCCAGCAGCCTTAGAGCGGGAGTTTACGAGCAGTACTTC. It encodes CASSLRAGVYEQYF.

This clonotype has ten or more counts. The V and J genes are TRBV2 and TRBJ1-2; TRBD1 matches at 12 bases. The ends lost 9 bases at V and 2 bases at J; junction bases unmatched: 13. The germline V gene encodes CDR1 SNHLY and CDR2 FYNNEI. This CDR3 contains 17 residues. The CDR3 loop is CASVPGTGGAVNYGYTF. The DNA for the CDR3 is TGTGCCAGTGTCCCCGGGACAGGGGGCGCGGTGAACTATGGCTACACCTTC.

This clonotype occurred a few times. The DNA of the CDR3 is TGCGCCAGCAGCTCGCCCGGACTAGCGGGAGGACGGGACACCGGGGAGCTGTTTTTT. The encoded protein is CASSSPGLAGGRDTGELFF. The chain links TRBV5-1 to TRBJ2-2, with 14 bases aligning to TRBD2. Trimming at V came to 3 bases and at J to 3 bases, leaving 10 bases not matched to a gene. This CDR3 has 19 residues. Germline values: CDR1 SGHRS, CDR2 YFSETQ.

V and J are TRBV2 and TRBJ2-7; 10 bases agree with TRBD1. Germline lookup yields CDR1 SNHLY and CDR2 FYNNEI. J lost 3 bases, V lost 6 bases, and 5 bases had no gene match. The length of the CDR3 is 14 residues. Here the CDR3 DNA reads TGTGCCAGCAGCGACAGGGGGCCCAACTACGAGCAGTACTTC. It yields the protein CASSDRGPNYEQYF.

The sample holds many counts of this clonotype. The V and J genes are TRBV20-1 and TRBJ2-7; 11 positions agree with TRBD2. The CDR3 is 15 amino acids. Germline V gene sequence: CDR1 DFQATT, CDR2 SNEGSKA (reference sequence). Trimming took 0 bases from V and 2 from J; bases not matched to a gene: 3. CDR3 nucleotide sequence: TGCAGTGCTAGAGATTTTAGCGGGAGGGCCTACGAGCAGTACTTC. This gives the protein CSARDFSGRAYEQYF.

This clonotype was counted many times. This sequence joins TRBV28 and TRBJ2-1; no reliable D call. The CDR3 has 13 amino acids. The V gene's germline CDR1 is MDHEN and CDR2 SYDVKM. V shed 8 bases and J shed 7 bases, with 15 bases lying between them. Here the CDR3 DNA reads TGTGCCAGCCGCCGGACGGCGTGGAATGAGCAGTTCTTC. Translated, it gives CASRRTAWNEQFF.

This clonotype has a count of ten or more. The chain is built from TRBV7-3 and TRBJ2-3; unclear D gene. Trimming left V 8 bases short and J 2 bases short, with 8 bases between. Looked up from germline, CDR1 is SGHTA and CDR2 is FQGTGA. This CDR3 has 12 residues. CDR3 bases: TGTGCCAGCGGGCTAAACACAGATACGCAGTATTTT. As protein: CASGLNTDTQYF.

A remark on this clonotype: Just one base apart from a much larger clone, this may be a read error. V and J are TRBV7-2 and TRBJ2-3, with 7 bases lining up with TRBD1. The germline gives CDR1 SGHTA, CDR2 FQGNSA. CDR3 length: 17 amino acids. J was trimmed by 1 base and V by 1 base; bases with no gene match: 8. CDR3 coding DNA: TGTGCCAGCAGCTTAGGGGCAGGGGGAAGTGGCACAGATACGCAGTATTTT. It is translated as CASSLGAGGSGTDTQYF.

V is TRBV6-1 and J is TRBJ2-3; 8 nucleotides match TRBD1. The CDR3 extends over 14 amino acids. Trimming removed 4 bases from V and 5 bases from J; junction bases left unmatched: 5. Germline assignment: CDR1 MNHNS and CDR2 SASEGT. CDR3 coding DNA: TGTGCCAGCAGTGCCTCAGGGGGCGTAGATACGCAGTATTTT. This sequence encodes CASSASGGVDTQYF.

In its sample, this clonotype was seen many times. The gene calls are TRBV6-8 and TRBJ1-1, with a weak D call TRBD1 (5 bases). Germline CDR1 is MNHGY and CDR2 is SAAAGT. The CDR3 has 12 residues. Trimming took off 6 bases at V and 6 bases at J, with 11 bases between the two ends. CDR3 nucleotide sequence: TGTGCCAGCAGGATACAGGTGGCTGAAGCTTTCTTT. This translates into CASRIQVAEAFF.

The chain recombines TRBV9 with TRBJ2-3; D is unclear. The CDR3 has 15 amino acids. Germline CDR1 and CDR2: SGDLS and YYNGEE. V was cut by 0 bases and J by 3 bases, with 11 bases left in between. The CDR3 protein is CASSVGVGSTDTQYF. Written as DNA, the CDR3 is TGTGCCAGCAGCGTAGGGGTGGGATCTACAGATACGCAGTATTTT. Full variable domain (remainder filled in from reference TRBV9 and TRBJ2-3): DSGVTQTPKHLITATGQRVTLRCSPRSGDLSVYWYQQSLDQGLQFLIQYYNGEERAKGNILERFSAQQFPDLHSELNLSSLELGDSALYFCASSVGVGSTDTQYFGPGTRLTVL.

The J gene is TRBJ1-6, the V gene TRBV3-1, with 8 bases matching TRBD1. V lost 5 bases, J lost 10 bases, and 10 bases stayed unmatched. CDR3 length: 15 residues. Germline CDR1 reads LGHDT; CDR2 reads YNNKEL (reference sequence). CDR3 in DNA: TGTGCCAGCAGCGCCCGGGACAGGCCACAGTCACCCCTCCACTTT. Translated, it gives CASSARDRPQSPLHF.

In this sample, this clonotype turned up many times. The chain combines TRBV11-1 with TRBJ2-7, with 10 bases lining up with TRBD2. The CDR3 covers 16 residues. Germline loops: CDR1 SGHAT, CDR2 FQDESV (reference sequence). Trimming at V came to 2 bases and at J to 1 base, leaving 5 bases not matched to a gene. Here the CDR3 DNA reads TGTGCCAGCAGCTTATGGGCTAGCGGGAGTTCCTACGAGCAGTACTTC. Amino acids: CASSLWASGSSYEQYF. The full variable domain, in which reference TRBV11-1 and TRBJ2-7 provide the parts outside the CDR3, is EAEVAQSPRYKITEKSQAVAFWCDPISGHATLYWYRQILGQGPELLVQFQDESVVDDSQLPKDRFSAERLKGVDSTLKIQPAELGDSAMYLCASSLWASGSSYEQYFGPGTRLTVT.

The chain couples TRBV28 to TRBJ2-3; 9 nucleotides line up with TRBD1. Germline V gives CDR1 MDHEN, CDR2 SYDVKM. The J segment lost 1 base and the V segment lost 3 bases, leaving 5 bases of the junction unmatched. The CDR3 covers 16 residues. This chain's CDR3 is CASSLPTGGGTDTQYF. The DNA for the CDR3 is TGTGCCAGCAGTTTGCCGACAGGGGGAGGCACAGATACGCAGTATTTT.

The sample holds a few counts of this clonotype. J is TRBJ2-7 and V is TRBV10-3, with 7 bases identical to TRBD2. Germline CDR1 ENHRY, CDR2 SYGVKD. CDR3 length equals 14 residues. J was trimmed by 4 bases and V by 10 bases; bases with no gene match: 13. CDR3 in amino acids: CATGLGEREYEQYF. The CDR3 nucleotides read TGTGCCACCGGGCTTGGGGAGCGGGAATACGAGCAGTACTTC.

This clonotype has only a few counts. V is TRBV4-1 and J is TRBJ2-7; TRBD2 is a possible D gene (5 bases). V lost 1 base and J 0 bases, leaving 7 bases between the germline ends. The germline V gene has CDR1 MGHRA and CDR2 YSYEKL. This CDR3 comprises 14 residues. CDR3: CASSQGEGSYEQYF. The CDR3 bases are TGCGCCAGCAGCCAAGGAGAGGGCTCCTACGAGCAGTACTTC.

This clonotype was seen more than once but under ten times. The chain couples TRBV20-1 to TRBJ2-7, with a weak D call TRBD2 (5 bases). Germline V CDR1 and CDR2: DFQATT, SNEGSKA (reference sequence). Trimming took 1 base from V and 4 from J, leaving 11 bases between them. CDR3 length equals 13 residues. CDR3 protein: CSARAGSGYEQYF. DNA for the CDR3: TGCAGTGCTAGAGCGGGGTCCGGGTACGAGCAGTACTTC.

The genes are TRBV6-1 and TRBJ2-7; D perhaps matches TRBD1 (6 bases). V was pared by 2 bases and J by 0 bases, with 11 bases between. This CDR3 has 15 residues. Per the germline V gene, CDR1 is MNHNS and CDR2 is SASEGT. This CDR3 reads CASSESGGPSYEQYF. In DNA form, the CDR3 reads TGTGCCAGCAGTGAATCTGGGGGCCCCTCCTACGAGCAGTACTTC.

The CDR3 protein is CASAPDTSNQPQHF. Here the CDR3 DNA reads TGTGCCAGCGCCCCAGATACTAGCAATCAGCCCCAGCATTTT. The chain employs TRBV27 and TRBJ1-5; D is undetermined. V lost 8 bases and J lost 0, with 11 bases in between. Germline assignment: CDR1 MNHEY and CDR2 SMNVEV (reference sequence). The CDR3 has 14 residues.

This clonotype occurred a few times. The V gene is TRBV11-2, the J gene TRBJ2-5; 15 nucleotides match TRBD2. The length of the CDR3 is 22 residues. V dropped 0 bases and J dropped 3; count of bases not matched to a gene: 17. Germline CDR1 is SGHAT and CDR2 is FQNNGV. As DNA, the CDR3 is TGTGCCAGCAGCTTAGATCTATCCTTGGGACTAGCGGGGGGAAGAAAAGAAGAGACCCAGTACTTC. Protein product: CASSLDLSLGLAGGRKEETQYF.

This clonotype was counted at least ten times. The rearrangement links TRBV5-1 to TRBJ2-7; 7 bases line up with TRBD2. The germline CDR1 and CDR2 sequences are SGHRS and YFSETQ. V shed 1 base, J shed 3 bases, and the junction held 7 bases outside the gene matches. This CDR3 contains 15 residues. The CDR3 loop is CASSLFGTNNYEQYF. In nucleotides, the CDR3 is TGCGCCAGCAGCTTGTTTGGGACTAACAACTACGAGCAGTACTTC.